Listed below are T cell receptor beta chains from one sample, sequenced in a study of radiation and T cells in renal cell carcinoma. Clones were sequenced by immunoSEQ multiplex PCR, and TCRdb holds only the in-frame ones, with some missing. The sample consists of about 130,000 clones, roughly four fifths of them appearing once. Here the sequenced sample was blood, taken from a patient whose treatment included radiotherapy and nephrectomy. These receptors were collected from a man in his forties or fifties with renal cell carcinoma. CDR3s leave out the opening cysteine and the closing phenylalanine or tryptophan. Fields, in order: J gene, V gene, CDR3 protein.

J gene: TRBJ2-7; V gene: TRBV4-1; CDR3 protein: ASSHLAGGPLRYEQY
J gene: TRBJ2-7; V gene: TRBV2; CDR3 protein: ASSTPGDRVYEQY
J gene: TRBJ1-2; V gene: TRBV19; CDR3 protein: ASSIRTGGTSDYGYT
J gene: TRBJ1-2; V gene: TRBV7-9; CDR3 protein: ASSPPGTGDRILGYT
J gene: TRBJ1-2; V gene: TRBV5-1; CDR3 protein: ASSLAPSRGANYGYT
J gene: TRBJ1-2; V gene: TRBV27; CDR3 protein: ASSFFGTDYGYT
J gene: TRBJ1-1; V gene: TRBV9; CDR3 protein: ASSVAGGLNTEAF
J gene: TRBJ2-7; V gene: TRBV27; CDR3 protein: ASSLSGDGYEQY
J gene: TRBJ1-4; V gene: TRBV28; CDR3 protein: ASSSQGELNEKLF
J gene: TRBJ2-7; V gene: TRBV5-1; CDR3 protein: ASSLDSRYEQY
J gene: TRBJ2-2; V gene: TRBV5-5; CDR3 protein: ASKTNTGELF
J gene: TRBJ1-4; V gene: TRBV6-5; CDR3 protein: ASSFLTGGDEKLF
J gene: TRBJ1-5; V gene: TRBV19; CDR3 protein: ASSIWSGNQPQH
J gene: TRBJ1-1; V gene: TRBV5-1; CDR3 protein: ASSLFTGGDVAF
J gene: TRBJ2-7; V gene: TRBV5-4; CDR3 protein: ASSVGQGVSYEQY
J gene: TRBJ1-1; V gene: TRBV19; CDR3 protein: ASSIYELNTEAF
J gene: TRBJ2-1; V gene: TRBV2; CDR3 protein: ASMTDYNEQF
J gene: TRBJ1-6; V gene: TRBV28; CDR3 protein: ASSLGSYDSPLH
J gene: TRBJ2-2; V gene: TRBV7-2; CDR3 protein: ASSAQGTNTGELF
J gene: TRBJ2-3; V gene: TRBV30; CDR3 protein: ARTEGQGEADTQY
J gene: TRBJ2-6; V gene: TRBV5-4; CDR3 protein: ASSLLADSGANVLT
J gene: TRBJ2-6; V gene: TRBV19; CDR3 protein: ASNSPYRGSGANVLT
J gene: TRBJ2-5; V gene: TRBV7-6; CDR3 protein: ASSLVRQPEETQY
J gene: TRBJ2-3; V gene: TRBV16; CDR3 protein: ASSQRSTDTQY
J gene: TRBJ1-2; V gene: TRBV7-9; CDR3 protein: ASSSPVGATYGYT
J gene: TRBJ2-3; V gene: TRBV7-2; CDR3 protein: ASSSDSYTDTQY
J gene: TRBJ2-5; V gene: TRBV7-8; CDR3 protein: ASSLMETQY
J gene: TRBJ2-1; V gene: TRBV5-1; CDR3 protein: ASSLQPGSSYNEQF